There are many counts of the clone carrying this T cell receptor (beta chain). This entry is derived from a study of T cells after yellow fever vaccination. Synthesis of TCR cDNA relied on 5'RACE template switching, which attached a universal primer site and UMIs. TCRdb re-analysed the 5' RACE reads in MiXCR, keeping a single row per CDR3 protein. This table holds fewer than 35,000 distinct CDR3 sequences, 8% to 11% found once. There are 17 residues in the CDR3. The V gene's germline CDR1 is MGHRA and CDR2 YSYEKL. Trimming cost V 4 bases and J 4 bases, with 22 bases left between them. This receptor was identified in a man aged 18 to 29 who received the YFV17D yellow fever vaccine. The chain is built from TRBV4-1 and TRBJ2-5; tentative D call: TRBD2 (5 bases). This specimen was PBMCs, either bulk or a sorted T-cell subset (CD4+, CD8+, memory, or dextramer-sorted; not recorded which), taken roughly 14 days after the first yellow fever vaccination. The CDR3 coding sequence is TGCGCCAGCAGCCCCAGATCTTCAGGCAGCGGAGGAGAGACCCAGTACTTC. It specifies CASSPRSSGSGGETQYF.